The clone carrying this T cell receptor (beta chain) was found once. The data derive from a study of blood T cell repertoires in COVID-19. Study information: Sites across the United States, Italy and Spain contributed samples from acute and convalescent COVID-19. The cDNA or gDNA used as material had been derived from T cells, B-cell-depleted T cells, or PBMCs.

One Seattle source followed patients from active infection through their disease course. In the source study's methods: Amplification of reference gene primers was used by the study to estimate nucleated cell counts. Sequencing used immunoSEQ multiplex PCR; TCRdb keeps in-frame clones, though not all of them. V and J calls and clone size are those listed in that table; D and trimming were worked out from the DNA. The profile shows about 290,000 clones, roughly 86% of them singletons. Germline CDR1 is MNHEY and CDR2 is SMNVEV (reference sequence). CDR3 size: 13 residues. Trimming cost V 4 bases and J 6 bases, with 10 bases left between them.

This receptor was obtained from a woman in her twenties or thirties with COVID-19, enrolled during active disease. The sequencing input was peripheral blood. This rearrangement joins TRBV27 to TRBJ1-5; D may be TRBD1 (5 bases). As DNA, the CDR3 is TGTGCCAGCAGTTGGGGCGCAGGTCAGCCCCAGCATTTT. Translated: CASSWGAGQPQHF.